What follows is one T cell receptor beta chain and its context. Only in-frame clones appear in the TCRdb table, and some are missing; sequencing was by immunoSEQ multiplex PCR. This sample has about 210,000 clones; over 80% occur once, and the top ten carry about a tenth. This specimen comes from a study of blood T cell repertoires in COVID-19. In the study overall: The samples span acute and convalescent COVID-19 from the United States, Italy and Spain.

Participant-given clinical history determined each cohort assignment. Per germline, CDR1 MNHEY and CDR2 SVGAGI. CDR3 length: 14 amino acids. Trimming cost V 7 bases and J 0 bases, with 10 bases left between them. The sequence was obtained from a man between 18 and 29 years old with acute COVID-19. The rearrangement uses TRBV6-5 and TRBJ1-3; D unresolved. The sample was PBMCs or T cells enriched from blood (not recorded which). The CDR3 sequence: CASKEFTSGNTIYF. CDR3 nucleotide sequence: TGTGCCAGCAAAGAGTTTACCTCTGGAAACACCATATATTTT.